This TCR beta chain stems from a study of beta chain features in type 1 diabetes. Study summary: Regarding age, gender and cell yields, patients proved similar to healthy donors.

Study-level points and caveats: Significant though moderate, a shortening of TCRB CDR3s appeared in all four CD4+ subsets of Type 1 diabetes patients.

J gave up 6 bases and V 4 bases, and 5 bases lay outside the gene matches. Germline CDR1 MNHEY, CDR2 SVGAGI. The CDR3 covers 13 residues. CD4+ naive, central memory, regulatory and stem cell-like memory cells were sorted via CD45RO/CCR7/CD25/CD127/CD95/CD27. The authors reverse transcribed all of the isolated RNA, so sequencing captured expressed TCRB transcripts. Some clones are missing from TCRdb's copy, which holds only in-frame ones; the method was immunoSEQ multiplex PCR. Here the sample spans about 270,000 clones, 14% being singletons. About this clone itself: What it binds is unknown.

The clonotype was recovered from a man aged 25-40 years with type 1 diabetes. Sequencing used naive CD4+ T cells from blood. V usage is TRBV6-5 and J usage is TRBJ1-1; TRBD1 matches at 7 bases. CDR3 nucleotide sequence: TGTGCCAGCAGTTCCCGTGACAGGGCTGAAGCTTTCTTT. Translation: CASSSRDRAEAFF.